This T cell receptor (beta chain) was recovered during a study of molecular identifiers for immune sequencing clone quantification. V shed 1 base, J shed 13 bases, and the junction held 8 bases outside the gene matches. The CDR3 has 13 amino acids. Germline CDR1 reads SGHRS; CDR2 reads YFSETQ. TCRdb re-called the PCR reads through MiXCR, storing one row per CDR3 protein. Seen here are 460,000 or so distinct CDR3 sequences, 20% to 25% observed once, and the top ten hold roughly 0.81%. This clonotype was observed at least ten times. This clonotype was sampled from a human donor in good health. Some libraries in this study had Jurkat cell RNA spiked in. Sequencing was done on a sample of naive CD8+ T cells from blood, with Jurkat cell RNA spiked in. The sample's subset: FACS-sorted CD8+CD4-CCR7+CD45RA+ naive T cells. The rearrangement links TRBV5-1 to TRBJ2-3; 8 bases are shared with TRBD2. CDR3 DNA sequence: TGCGCCAGCAGCTTGTCCGGCGGGGGGCCGGAGTATTTT. It encodes CASSLSGGGPEYF. Full variable domain (missing parts from reference TRBV5-1 and TRBJ2-3): KAGVTQTPRYLIKTRGQQVTLSCSPISGHRSVSWYQQTPGQGLQFLFEYFSETQRNKGNFPGRFSGRQFSNSRSEMNVSTLELGDSALYLCASSLSGGGPEYFGPGTRLTVL.